These 11 T cell receptor beta chains were sequenced from one sample in a study of T cell responses to AZD1222 COVID-19 vaccine. Only in-frame clones appear in the TCRdb table, and some are missing; sequencing was by immunoSEQ multiplex PCR. The sample has about 140,000 clones, about 91% seen once. This specimen was peripheral blood, taken 28 days after the second AZD1222 dose. The receptors derive from an adult who received the AZD1222 COVID-19 vaccine.

V and J are TRBV28 and TRBJ1-2, with a possible D match to TRBD1 (5 bases). The CDR3 is made up of 11 amino acids. Trimming stripped 11 bases from V and 8 bases from J, with 15 bases between. CDR1 is MDHEN and CDR2 is SYDVKM in the germline V gene. In nucleotides, the CDR3 is TGTGCCGCAGCCCGACAGAGAGGCTACACCTTC. Residues: CAAARQRGYTF.

V gene TRBV7-9 combines with J gene TRBJ1-4; D possibly corresponds to TRBD1 (6 bases). There are 15 residues in the CDR3. CDR1 is SEHNR, CDR2 FQNEAQ, per germline (reference sequence). V gave up 4 bases and J gave up 8 bases, with 17 bases separating them. The chain's CDR3 is CASSSPGDNSEKLFF. CDR3 DNA: TGTGCCAGCAGCTCTCCAGGGGATAATTCGGAAAAACTGTTTTTT.

The chain couples TRBV7-9 to TRBJ2-1; TRBD2 aligns across 9 bases. The V gene's germline CDR1 is SEHNR and CDR2 FQNEAQ (reference sequence). V shed 5 bases and J 1 base; nucleotides not matched to a gene: 6. This CDR3 contains 16 residues. As DNA, the CDR3 is TGTGCCAGCAGCCCCCGTCTAGCGGGATCCTACAATGAGCAGTTCTTC. Translating it yields CASSPRLAGSYNEQFF.

The J gene is TRBJ1-1, the V gene TRBV27; perhaps TRBD1 as D (5 bases). V lost 6 bases and J lost 2, with 22 bases in between. This CDR3 has 17 amino acids. The germline gives CDR1 MNHEY, CDR2 SMNVEV (reference sequence). CDR3 DNA sequence: TGTGCCAGCAGCTTGAGGTCCCTCTCTAGGGGAAACACTGAAGCTTTCTTT. Amino acid sequence: CASSLRSLSRGNTEAFF.

J is TRBJ2-4 and V is TRBV28; TRBD2 agrees at 9 bases. V lost 5 bases to trimming and J lost 8 bases; unmatched junction nucleotides: 7. The germline V gene encodes CDR1 MDHEN and CDR2 SYDVKM. There are 14 residues in the CDR3. The CDR3 region is CASSLSGGGDIQYF. In DNA, the CDR3 is TGTGCCAGCAGTCTCTCGGGCGGGGGGGACATTCAGTACTTC.

The chain has TRBV11-3 and TRBJ2-1, with 7 bases that match TRBD1. There are 16 residues in the CDR3. The trim removed 3 bases at V and 3 bases at J, leaving 8 bases unmatched. From germline, CDR1 is SGHNT and CDR2 YENEEA. As DNA, the CDR3 is TGTGCCAGCAGCTTTCTTCCGGGACAGATCTACAATGAGCAGTTCTTC. This sequence encodes CASSFLPGQIYNEQFF.

The chain is built from TRBV5-1 and TRBJ2-5; D gene ambiguous. This CDR3 spans 15 amino acids. The germline V gene has CDR1 SGHRS and CDR2 YFSETQ. V was pared by 0 bases and J by 5 bases, with 14 bases between. The CDR3 is CASSLASLGEETQYF. CDR3 sequence (DNA): TGCGCCAGCAGCTTGGCCTCTTTGGGCGAGGAGACCCAGTACTTC. The full variable domain, with the rest looked up from reference TRBV5-1 and TRBJ2-5, is KAGVTQTPRYLIKTRGQQVTLSCSPISGHRSVSWYQQTPGQGLQFLFEYFSETQRNKGNFPGRFSGRQFSNSRSEMNVSTLELGDSALYLCASSLASLGEETQYFGPGTRLLVL.

The chain links TRBV28 to TRBJ2-5; the match to TRBD1 covers 7 bases. J was trimmed by 5 bases and V by 7 bases; bases with no gene match: 7. Germline values: CDR1 MDHEN, CDR2 SYDVKM. The CDR3 contains 13 residues. CDR3 DNA: TGTGCCAGCACCAACGACAGGGTTGAGACCCAGTACTTC. This sequence encodes CASTNDRVETQYF.

The chain uses TRBV28 and TRBJ2-2, with D uncertain. Germline V gene data show CDR1 as MDHEN and CDR2 as SYDVKM. V gave up 3 bases and J gave up 2 bases, with 13 bases separating them. This CDR3 has 16 residues. This CDR3 reads CASSFAQTLNTGELFF. The CDR3 region has the DNA TGTGCCAGCAGTTTCGCACAGACCTTAAACACCGGGGAGCTGTTTTTT.

CDR3 residues: CASSVVDTEAFF. DNA of the CDR3: TGTGCCAGCAGCGTAGTGGACACTGAAGCTTTCTTT. This sequence joins TRBV9 and TRBJ1-1; D not resolved. Germline V gives CDR1 SGDLS, CDR2 YYNGEE. Trimming shortened V by 0 bases and J by 3 bases, and 3 bases separated the two germline ends. The CDR3 has 12 residues.

The genes are TRBV7-9 and TRBJ2-1; no firm D call. V lost 5 bases and J 7 bases, leaving 9 bases between the germline ends. This CDR3 has 12 residues. The germline CDR1 and CDR2 sequences are SEHNR and FQNEAQ (reference sequence). The CDR3: CASSALLNEQFF. CDR3 coding DNA: TGTGCCAGCAGCGCCCTACTAAATGAGCAGTTCTTC. Drawing the rest from reference TRBV7-9 and TRBJ2-1, the complete variable domain is DTGVSQNPRHKITKRGQNVTFRCDPISEHNRLYWYRQTLGQGPEFLTYFQNEAQLEKSRLLSDRFSAERPKGSFSTLEIQRTEQGDSAMYLCASSALLNEQFFGPGTRLTVL.